These 30 T cell receptor beta chains were all obtained from the same sample, sequenced in a study of neurological immune-mediated disorders (dated by TCRdb to the late 2010s). Library construction relied on 5' RACE. For sequencing, an Illumina HiSeq 2500 was employed. TCRdb reran the public reads through fastp at Q25 and MiXCR, keeping productive beta chains. CDR3 protein duplicates are merged, each entry listing the most common genes and DNA. The sample contains some 28,000 distinct CDR3 sequences, approximately 12% of them found a single time. The top ten clones comprise approximately 8% of the sample. The sequenced sample consisted of PBMCs. These receptors were collected from a man in his sixties in good health.

This clonotype has only a few counts. The rearrangement uses TRBV9 and TRBJ2-1; 12 bases align to TRBD2. The CDR3 has 17 amino acids. J gave up 6 bases and V 1 base, and 8 bases lay outside the gene matches. Germline assignment: CDR1 SGDLS and CDR2 YYNGEE. This CDR3 reads CASSVTASGRAGNEQFF. For the CDR3, the DNA is TGTGCCAGCAGCGTAACGGCTAGCGGGAGGGCCGGCAATGAGCAGTTCTTC.

This clonotype has at least ten counts. The rearrangement uses TRBV9 and TRBJ2-3; possible D gene TRBD2, 7 bases. There are 15 residues in the CDR3. Germline V gives CDR1 SGDLS, CDR2 YYNGEE. Trimming took 4 bases from V and 2 from J, leaving 14 bases between them. CDR3 region: CASSLGGAHTDTQYF. CDR3 nucleotides: TGTGCCAGCAGCCTAGGGGGGGCGCACACAGATACGCAGTATTTT.

Many counts were recorded for this clonotype. For the CDR3, the DNA is TGTGCCAGCAGCTTGGGCGACCGCTTAACCCAGTACTTC. Its translation: CASSLGDRLTQYF. This chain links TRBV5-6 with TRBJ2-5; unclear D gene. This CDR3 comprises 13 residues. Deletions cut 0 bases from V and 8 bases from J, with 11 bases between. The germline CDR1 and CDR2 sequences are SGHDT and YYEEEE.

This clonotype was detected many times. This rearrangement joins TRBV21-1 to TRBJ1-5. TRBV21-1 is a pseudogene. This CDR3 spans 9 amino acids. The CDR3 spells CADNQPQHF. The CDR3 coding sequence is TGTGCCGATAATCAGCCCCAGCATTTT.

This clonotype was counted at least ten times. CDR3 coding DNA: TGTGCCAGCAGCCAAGGAGGTCCGGATCCCTACGAGCAGTACTTC. This encodes CASSQGGPDPYEQYF. The chain combines TRBV4-2 with TRBJ2-7; no firm D call. V was pared by 1 base and J by 2 bases, with 12 bases between. CDR3 length: 15 amino acids. Per germline, CDR1 LGHNA and CDR2 YNFKEQ.

This clonotype was observed many times. The V gene is TRBV5-6, the J gene TRBJ2-1; 11 nucleotides align to TRBD2. Unmatched junction bases numbered 7, after V lost 5 bases and J lost 6 bases. The CDR3 totals 15 residues. In germline, CDR1 is SGHDT, CDR2 YYEEEE. CDR3 in DNA: TGTGCCAGCAGTCAGGGACTAGCGGTTACCAATGAGCAGTTCTTC. Its protein product is CASSQGLAVTNEQFF.

V gene TRBV5-1 combines with J gene TRBJ2-1; D call uncertain. The CDR3 spans 15 residues. Looked up from germline, CDR1 is SGHRS and CDR2 is YFSETQ. V gave up 3 bases and J gave up 4 bases, with 14 bases separating them. The CDR3 bases are TGCGCCAGCAGCTACCGGGCCTCATCTTACAATGAGCAGTTCTTC. Translation: CASSYRASSYNEQFF.

This clonotype was observed at least ten times. The gene calls are TRBV7-8 and TRBJ2-1; TRBD2 might be the D (5 bases). The CDR3 is made up of 15 amino acids. Germline lookup yields CDR1 SGHVS and CDR2 FQNEAQ. The V end lost 5 bases, the J end lost 3 bases, and 14 bases lay between the germline ends. This CDR3 reads CASSPTRVGYNEQFF. CDR3 sequence (DNA): TGTGCCAGCAGCCCCACGAGGGTGGGCTACAATGAGCAGTTCTTC.

This clonotype was found many times. The chain is built from TRBV6-2 or TRBV6-3 and TRBJ1-2; D is possibly TRBD1 (5 bases). This CDR3 has 15 residues. V was cut by 6 bases and J by 4 bases, with 18 bases left in between. Per germline, CDR1 MNHEY and CDR2 SVGEGT. CDR3 in amino acids: CASSLTTGLSYGYTF. Written as DNA, the CDR3 is TGTGCCAGCAGCCTTACTACGGGACTGAGCTATGGCTACACCTTC.

This clonotype was recorded at least ten times. J is TRBJ2-3 and V is TRBV20-1; TRBD1 might be the D (6 bases). V lost 4 bases to trimming and J lost 2 bases, with 16 bases between them. Per the germline V gene, CDR1 is DFQATT and CDR2 is SNEGSKA (reference sequence). CDR3 length: 15 residues. The chain's CDR3 is CSATWRQAFTDTQYF. CDR3 coding DNA: TGCAGTGCTACGTGGAGACAGGCCTTCACAGATACGCAGTATTTT.

Ten or more counts support this clonotype. This CDR3 reads CASSKVGVEPYINQETQYF. Here the CDR3 DNA reads TGTGCCAGCAGCAAAGTAGGTGTTGAGCCGTACATAAACCAAGAGACCCAGTACTTC. J is TRBJ2-5 and V is TRBV21-1. TRBV21-1 is annotated as a pseudogene. This CDR3 has 19 residues.

This clonotype has a count of ten or more. The chain has TRBV7-3 and TRBJ2-2, with a possible D match to TRBD2 (6 bases). Trimming pared 4 bases from V and 4 bases from J, leaving 13 bases between. The CDR3 covers 15 residues. Germline values: CDR1 SGHTA, CDR2 FQGTGA. CDR3 amino acids: CASSSPTSGTGELFF. The CDR3, as DNA: TGTGCCAGCAGCTCACCGACTAGTGGCACCGGGGAGCTGTTTTTT. The complete variable domain, with remaining parts taken from reference TRBV7-3 and TRBJ2-2, reads GAGVSQTPSNKVTEKGKYVELRCDPISGHTALYWYRQSLGQGPEFLIYFQGTGAADDSGLPNDRFFAVRPEGSVSTLKIQRTERGDSAVYLCASSSPTSGTGELFFGEGSRLTVL.

This clonotype came up a few times. The genes are TRBV20-1 and TRBJ2-7, with D uncertain. Trimming removed 0 bases at V and 5 bases at J, with 11 bases between. The CDR3 spans 13 residues. Germline assignment: CDR1 DFQATT and CDR2 SNEGSKA (reference sequence). The CDR3 sequence is CSARDGVGNEQYF. CDR3 DNA sequence: TGCAGTGCTAGAGATGGGGTTGGAAACGAGCAGTACTTC.

This clonotype has at least ten counts. The chain employs TRBV5-1 and TRBJ2-6, with D unresolved. The CDR3 totals 16 residues. CDR1 SGHRS and CDR2 YFSETQ come from the germline V gene. V was clipped by 1 base and J by 0 bases, with 8 bases between them. CDR3 DNA: TGCGCCAGCAGCTTGACAGACCTCTCTGGGGCCAACGTCCTGACTTTC. This translates into CASSLTDLSGANVLTF.

To note about this clonotype: This may come from a read error, since a much larger clone is one base off. This chain links TRBV29-1 with TRBJ2-1; the match to TRBD2 covers 12 bases. CDR3 length: 14 amino acids. Germline V gives CDR1 SQVTM, CDR2 ANQGSEA. CDR3 protein: CSVVGTSGYNEKFF. DNA for the CDR3: TGCAGCGTTGTGGGGACTAGCGGGTACAATGAGAAGTTCTTC.

This clonotype was seen repeatedly, ten times or more. The rearrangement uses TRBV3-2 and TRBJ1-1; the table's D call, TRBD1, has no DNA check behind it. TRBV3-2 is a known pseudogene. The CDR3 runs to 19 residues. The CDR3 sequence is CASSQGRDPRAGMNTEAFF. The CDR3 DNA reads as TGTGCCAGCAGCCAAGGCCGGGACCCCCGAGCAGGTATGAACACTGAAGCTTTCTTT.

This clonotype was seen many times. The chain combines TRBV18 with TRBJ2-7; no definite D call. The CDR3 length is 13 residues. CDR1 and CDR2 (germline): KGHSH, LQKENI. V was shortened by 1 base and J by 2 bases, with 6 bases between the two germline ends. CDR3 region: CASSPLGTYEQYF. CDR3 coding DNA: TGTGCCAGCTCACCACTGGGCACCTACGAGCAGTACTTC.

V usage is TRBV5-5 and J usage is TRBJ1-2; a weak D match, TRBD1 (5 bases). V gave up 7 bases and J gave up 1 base, with 17 bases separating them. CDR1 is SGHKS and CDR2 is YYEKEE in the germline V gene (reference sequence). The CDR3 is 15 amino acids. The CDR3 region has the DNA TGTGCCAGCGGAACATGGGACTTCGATAACTATGGCTACACCTTC. Translation: CASGTWDFDNYGYTF. Using reference TRBV5-5 and TRBJ1-2 for the parts outside the CDR3, the full variable domain is DAGVTQSPTHLIKTRGQQVTLRCSPISGHKSVSWYQQVLGQGPQFIFQYYEKEERGRGNFPDRFSARQFPNYSSELNVNALLLGDSALYLCASGTWDFDNYGYTFGSGTRLTVV.

Concerning this clonotype: This may come from a read error, since a much larger clone is one base off. The rearrangement uses TRBV6-5 and TRBJ2-7; possibly TRBD1 for D (6 bases). The CDR3 has 13 amino acids. From germline, CDR1 is MNHEY and CDR2 SVGAGI. The CDR3 sequence: CSSSPPGVDEQYF. The CDR3 DNA follows: TGTTCCAGCAGCCCCCCAGGGGTGGACGAGCAGTACTTC.

This clonotype was observed many times. The CDR3, as DNA: TGCGCCAGCAGCTTGGTGGACAGCAGCTCTGGAAACACCATATATTTT. Translation: CASSLVDSSSGNTIYF. This chain joins TRBV5-1 and TRBJ1-3; perhaps TRBD1 as D (6 bases). There are 16 residues in the CDR3. V was clipped by 0 bases and J by 0 bases, with 10 bases between them. CDR1 is SGHRS, CDR2 YFSETQ, per germline.

The table lists this clonotype with many counts. The chain joins TRBV29-1 to TRBJ1-2; TRBD1 matches 8 bases. The CDR3 consists of 12 residues. Germline-derived CDR1 and CDR2 are SQVTM and ANQGSEA. V was clipped by 6 bases and J by 5 bases; unmatched bases: 5. The CDR3 sequence is CSVTGTGYGYTF. For the CDR3, the DNA is TGCAGCGTAACCGGGACAGGATATGGCTACACCTTC.

This clonotype was observed many times. The chain employs TRBV11-2 and TRBJ1-5, with 9 bases fitting TRBD1. Germline lookup yields CDR1 SGHAT and CDR2 FQNNGV. The J segment lost 6 bases and the V segment lost 4 bases, leaving 7 bases of the junction unmatched. The length of the CDR3 is 15 residues. The CDR3 spells CASSYNRGPGQPQHF. The CDR3 DNA follows: TGTGCCAGCAGCTACAACAGGGGGCCCGGTCAGCCCCAGCATTTT.

In its sample, this clonotype was seen many times. This chain joins TRBV11-2 and TRBJ2-7; D is perhaps TRBD2 (6 bases). Germline CDR1 reads SGHAT; CDR2 reads FQNNGV. V gave up 7 bases and J gave up 6 bases, with 22 bases separating them. The CDR3 has 15 amino acids. DNA of the CDR3: TGTGCCAGCACCCCGAGATTGGGGACTTTGGGCGAGCAGTACTTC. It is translated as CASTPRLGTLGEQYF.

This clonotype was picked up many times. The gene calls are TRBV9 and TRBJ2-7; perhaps TRBD1 as D (6 bases). The V end was cut by 4 bases, the J end by 6 bases, with 11 bases between. Germline V gene sequence: CDR1 SGDLS, CDR2 YYNGEE. This CDR3 spans 12 amino acids. The CDR3 loop is CASSSQGSEQYF. The CDR3, as DNA: TGTGCCAGCAGCTCGCAGGGGAGCGAGCAGTACTTC.

This clonotype came up many times. The chain carries TRBV7-2 and TRBJ1-1; no reliable D call. Trimming removed 1 base at V and 0 bases at J, with 3 bases between. CDR1 SGHTA and CDR2 FQGNSA come from the germline V gene. This CDR3 spans 13 amino acids. The CDR3 sequence: CASSLVMNTEAFF. The DNA of the CDR3 is TGTGCCAGCAGCTTAGTTATGAACACTGAAGCTTTCTTT.

This clonotype appeared many times. V usage is TRBV20-1 and J usage is TRBJ1-4; D is undetermined. V shed 5 bases and J shed 4 bases, with 14 bases lying between them. The CDR3 runs 14 residues. Germline assignment: CDR1 DFQATT and CDR2 SNEGSKA (reference sequence). CDR3 sequence: CSAEDLRGNEKLFF. CDR3 in DNA: TGCAGTGCTGAAGATCTGCGGGGTAATGAAAAACTGTTTTTT.

This clonotype was recorded at least ten times. V gene TRBV15 combines with J gene TRBJ2-6, with TRBD2 as a possible D gene (5 bases). The ends were cut back, 5 bases at V and 0 bases at J, with 14 bases in the middle. The CDR3 loop spans 17 amino acids. Germline V gene lookup returns CDR1 LNHNV and CDR2 YYDKDF (reference sequence). CDR3 in amino acids: CATSPRVRSSGANVLTF. In nucleotides, the CDR3 is TGTGCCACCAGCCCGAGGGTTAGAAGCTCTGGGGCCAACGTCCTGACTTTC.

In its sample, this clonotype is medium-sized (0.01 to 0.1%). The gene calls are TRBV5-1 and TRBJ1-4; D remains ambiguous. This CDR3 region has 12 residues. CDR1 is SGHRS, CDR2 YFSETQ, per germline. Trimming removed 6 bases at V and 5 bases at J, with 8 bases between. The CDR3 is CASKDQNEKLFF. The CDR3, as DNA: TGCGCCAGCAAGGATCAAAATGAAAAACTGTTTTTT.

At least ten counts were recorded for this clonotype. This chain uses TRBV6-2 or TRBV6-3 with TRBJ2-7; D is undetermined. CDR1 and CDR2 (germline): MNHEY, SVGEGT. Between the trimmed V and J ends, which lost 5 bases and 6 bases, there was a span of 17 bases. This CDR3 has 14 amino acids. The CDR3 reads CASSDPGRRIEQYF. The CDR3 nucleotides are TGTGCCAGCAGTGACCCCGGGCGCCGCATCGAGCAGTACTTC.

This clonotype was seen at least ten times. This chain joins TRBV5-1 and TRBJ1-2; 7 bases are shared with TRBD1. The CDR3 runs to 15 residues. CDR1 is SGHRS, CDR2 YFSETQ, per germline. V dropped 4 bases and J dropped 3; count of bases not matched to a gene: 9. In DNA form, the CDR3 reads TGCGCCAGCAGCATCAGACAGGGTTTCGACTATGGCTACACCTTC. Its translation: CASSIRQGFDYGYTF.